The sequence of this T cell receptor beta chain was determined in a study of shared clonotypes between healthy human individuals (dated by TCRdb to the early 2020s). As for the study more broadly: Two women and a few men aged 18 to 49 years were included in the cohort. For each donor, CD4 naive and CD4 memory were each given three plates, CD8 naive was given two plates, and CD8 memory was given one plate. The study deeply sequenced blood TCR repertoires of 5 or 6 healthy adults to estimate repertoire size and the extent of clonotype sharing between individuals. To increase sequencing depth and limit assay-specific biases, different laboratories used diverse techniques to prepare libraries and sequence TCR repertoires. Each donor's leukapheresis produced roughly between roughly 0.85 and 9 billion PBMCs.

Using the deep immunoSEQ assay, TCR CDR3 regions were amplified from genomic DNA by multiplex PCR. For each cell subset, the extracted genomic DNA was distributed evenly across all wells of several immunoSEQ 96-well plates, and each plate served as one replicate. For sorted subsets, roughly 200 ng genomic DNA, equal to approximately 30,000 T cell genomes, was loaded into each replicate PCR. Purified libraries were measured with a Qubit 3.0 fluorometer, size-checked on a Bioanalyzer 2100, and measured again with the KAPA Library Quantification kit. A separate single-read 150-cycle Illumina NextSeq 550 flow cell was used to sequence each immunoSEQ 96-well plate. The source study handled its data this way. Because the immunoSEQ output included only junctional sequences and no quality scores, the filtering could not be the same as the filtering used for full-length reads. To assign V/J genes and CDR3, sequences were annotated using PyIR, a Python wrapper for IgBLAST v1.9, with IMGT germline references. Reads were filtered out if the reads had weak V/J assignments (E-value above 1e-6), no CDR3, stop codons, out-of-frame junctions, or ambiguous translated residues. V3J clonotypes were defined as sequences sharing an identical inferred V gene, J gene, and CDR3 amino acid sequence. To compute the percentage overlap between repertoires, the number of shared unique clonotypes was divided by the size of the smaller repertoire. RTK rarefaction, the Chao1 estimator, and Recon v2.1 estimates of unobserved clonotypes were used to assess repertoire richness. Generation probabilities were computed with OLGA for all TCRbeta clonotypes obtained by the gDNA method from several donors. In TCRdb, the immuneACCESS table is reduced to in-frame sequences with V and J assigned. These tables do not hold every clone; where another copy was compared, an unresolved V gene accounts for under half, and the others remain unexplained. The D gene and trimming were derived from the DNA, and the V and J assignments and clone size from that table. The sample includes around 2.1 million clones, with more than 85% observed a single time. The top ten constitute under 2% of the sample.

CD8 naive samples were obtained by positive selection for CCR7 among CD45RO-negative cells, yielding a CD45RA+CCR7+ population from which TemRA cells were excluded. Donors were healthy HIV-negative adults with no recently reported acute infections or vaccinations. Every donor was a Caucasian adult living in Nashville, Tennessee, USA. Blood was obtained by leukapheresis, after which PBMCs were separated by Ficoll-Histopaque density gradient centrifugation and cryopreserved in liquid nitrogen vapor phase. Analytical flow cytometry was used to check the purity and quantity of each magnetically sorted T cell population. Genomic DNA was isolated from every sorted fraction and measured by UV absorbance on a Nanodrop 2000c. From a lookup of the germline V gene (reference sequence), CDR1 and CDR2 are LNHDA and SQIVND. From the cysteine through the phenylalanine, the CDR3 covers 15 amino acids. Only CDR3 DNA is held: 45 bases, read in frame from base 1. V lost 1 base and J lost 2 bases; the stretch between them is 8 bases long.

As for this clone: Its binding antigen is unknown. No much larger clonotype is one base removed from it; base qualities were not supplied.

General findings and caveats noted by the study authors: Sampling was restricted to blood, and TCR repertoires in tissue are likely to differ from TCR repertoires in blood. About 5% of naive CD4, 3.5% of naive CD8, 2.3% of memory CD4, and 0.4% of memory CD8 clonotypes were shared across a few donors. Based on pairwise subsampling, the degree of clonotype sharing among donors was expected to be affected by sequencing depth. Because the study included only a small number of donors, the genetic and exposure-history diversity represented was limited. Larger estimated clonotype richness was generally found for naive subsets than for memory subsets. Incomplete sequencing was indicated by rarefaction of sorted-subset datasets, despite the large sequencing depth. Compared with non-shared clonotypes, the clonotypes found in all four sorted-subset donors had higher generation probabilities.

Sequencing input: naive CD8+ T cells from PBMCs. Interpreted using the paper, the cell subset or site label stands for: CD45RA+CCR7+. Recombination connected TRBV19 to TRBJ2-2; no D segment can be confidently identified. The TCR comes from a man aged 18 to 29 in good health. Some clones in this sample may be carry-over from other donors' samples. The CDR3 has the sequence CASSIVFINTGELFF. The nucleotides read TGTGCCAGTAGTATAGTGTTCATAAACACCGGGGAGCTGTTTTTT.